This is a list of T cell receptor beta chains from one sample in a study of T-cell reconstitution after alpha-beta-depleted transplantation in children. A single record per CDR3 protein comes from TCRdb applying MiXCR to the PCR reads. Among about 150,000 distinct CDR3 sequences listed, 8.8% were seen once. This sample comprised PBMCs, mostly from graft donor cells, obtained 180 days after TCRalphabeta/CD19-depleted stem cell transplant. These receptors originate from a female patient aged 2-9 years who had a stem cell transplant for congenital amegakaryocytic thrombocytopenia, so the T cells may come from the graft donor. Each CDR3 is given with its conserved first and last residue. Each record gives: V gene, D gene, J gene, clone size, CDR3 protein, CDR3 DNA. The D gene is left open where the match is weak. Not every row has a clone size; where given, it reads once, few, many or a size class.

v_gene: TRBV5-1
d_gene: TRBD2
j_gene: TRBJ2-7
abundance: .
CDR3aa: CASSLTSGNEQYF
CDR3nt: TGCGCCAGCAGCTTGACTAGCGGGAACGAGCAGTACTTC

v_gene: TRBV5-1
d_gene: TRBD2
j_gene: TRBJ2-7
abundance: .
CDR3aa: CASSPSGTHSYEQYF
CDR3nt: TGCGCCAGCAGCCCTAGCGGGACCCACTCCTACGAGCAGTACTTC

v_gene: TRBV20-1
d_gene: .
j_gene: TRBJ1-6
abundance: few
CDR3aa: CSARERAPYSPLHF
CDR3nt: TGCAGTGCTAGGGAACGGGCCCCGTATTCACCCCTCCACTTT

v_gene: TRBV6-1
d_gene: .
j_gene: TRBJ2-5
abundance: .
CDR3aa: CASSGDGQETQYF
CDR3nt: TGTGCCAGCAGTGGGGACGGACAAGAGACCCAGTACTTC

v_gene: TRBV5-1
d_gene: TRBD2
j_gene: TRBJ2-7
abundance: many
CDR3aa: CASSLFTTSGHSYEQYF
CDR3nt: TGCGCCAGCAGCTTGTTCACCACTAGCGGGCACTCCTACGAGCAGTACTTC

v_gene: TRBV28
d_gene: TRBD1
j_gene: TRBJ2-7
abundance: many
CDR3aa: CASSWGGTGTYEQYF
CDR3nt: TGTGCCAGCAGTTGGGGTGGGACAGGGACCTACGAGCAGTACTTC

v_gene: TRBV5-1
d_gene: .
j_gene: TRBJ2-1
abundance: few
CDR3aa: CASSLARWQRASYNEQFF
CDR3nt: TGCGCCAGCAGCTTGGCCCGCTGGCAGAGGGCCTCCTACAATGAGCAGTTCTTC

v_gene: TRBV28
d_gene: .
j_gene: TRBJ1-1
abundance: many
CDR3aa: CASSFGLPKPMNTEAFF
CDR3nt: TGTGCCAGCAGTTTCGGGCTCCCTAAGCCCATGAACACTGAAGCTTTCTTT

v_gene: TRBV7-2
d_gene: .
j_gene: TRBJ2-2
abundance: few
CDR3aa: CASSPLARVNTGELFF
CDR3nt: TGTGCCAGCAGCCCCCTGGCTAGGGTGAACACCGGGGAGCTGTTTTTT

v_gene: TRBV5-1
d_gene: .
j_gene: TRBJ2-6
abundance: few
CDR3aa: CASSLFGLSAGTSGANVLTF
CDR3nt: TGCGCCAGCAGCTTGTTTGGGTTGAGTGCAGGGACCTCTGGGGCCAACGTCCTGACTTTC

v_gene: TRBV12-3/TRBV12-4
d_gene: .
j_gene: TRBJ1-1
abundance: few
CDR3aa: CASSPGYTEAFF
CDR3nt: TGTGCCAGCAGCCCTGGATACACTGAAGCTTTCTTT

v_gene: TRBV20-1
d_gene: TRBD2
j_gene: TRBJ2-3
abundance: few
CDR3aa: CSSGTSGSTDTQYF
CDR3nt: TGCAGTTCCGGGACTAGCGGCAGCACAGATACGCAGTATTTT

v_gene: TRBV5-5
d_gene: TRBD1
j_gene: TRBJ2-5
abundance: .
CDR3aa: CASSFNSNRGQETQYF
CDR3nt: TGTGCCAGCAGCTTTAATTCCAACAGGGGCCAAGAGACCCAGTACTTC

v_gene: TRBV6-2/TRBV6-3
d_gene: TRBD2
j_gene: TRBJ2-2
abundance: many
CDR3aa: CASSYLYLGRDLWGSRSGELFF
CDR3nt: TGTGCCAGCAGTTATCTGTATTTAGGGAGGGACCTCTGGGGGTCGAGGTCCGGGGAGCTGTTTTTT

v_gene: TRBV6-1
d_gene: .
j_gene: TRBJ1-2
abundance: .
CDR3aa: CAIKGKVYGYTF
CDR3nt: TGTGCCATCAAGGGGAAAGTCTATGGCTACACCTTC

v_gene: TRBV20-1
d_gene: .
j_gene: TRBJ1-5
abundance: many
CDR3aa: CSAREESRDQPQHF
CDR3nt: TGCAGTGCTAGGGAGGAATCGCGGGATCAGCCCCAGCATTTT

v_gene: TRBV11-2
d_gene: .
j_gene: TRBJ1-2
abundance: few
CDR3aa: CASSLGLSNYGYTF
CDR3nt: TGTGCCAGCAGCTTAGGGCTCAGTAACTATGGCTACACCTTC

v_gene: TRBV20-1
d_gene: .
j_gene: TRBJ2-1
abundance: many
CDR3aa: CSASSFRDNEQFF
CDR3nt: TGCAGTGCTAGTAGCTTCCGTGACAATGAGCAGTTCTTC

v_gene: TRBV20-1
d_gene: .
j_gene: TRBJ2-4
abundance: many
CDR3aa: CSARGRAWHIQYF
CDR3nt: TGCAGTGCTAGAGGCAGGGCCTGGCACATTCAGTACTTC